Reported below is one T cell receptor (beta chain). The junction departs from the called germline gene at one end, perhaps through a read error. CDR3 length: 12 amino acids. The germline V gene encodes CDR1 KGHSH and CDR2 LQKENI. TCRdb fed the RT-PCR reads into MiXCR, producing one record per CDR3 protein. This table holds about 160,000 distinct CDR3 sequences, 25% to 35% found once. The sample originates from a study of patients and donors after allogeneic stem cell transplantation. The sample comprised blood, either unsorted or a sorted T cell fraction (not recorded which). The chain has TRBV18 and TRBJ2-5; D is unclear. The source of this sequence is a human donor who was either an allogeneic HSCT recipient or a stem cell or donor lymphocyte infusion donor (not recorded which). It is not recorded whose cells these are; they may come from a transplant donor. The CDR3 here is CASSPHHETQYF. The CDR3 DNA is TGTGCCAGCTCACCACACCATGAGACCCAGTACTTC.